Listed below are T cell receptor beta chains from one sample, sequenced in a study of T cell clonotyping in hematopoietic cell transplantation. Clones were read by immunoSEQ multiplex PCR, and TCRdb kept only the in-frame ones, dropping some. In the table there are some 10,000 clones, approximately 92% of which are singletons. The input for sequencing was PBMCs, taken 100 days after allogeneic stem cell transplant. Receptors were obtained from a female patient in her 60s who had an allogeneic stem cell transplant from an unrelated donor, so the T cells may come from the graft donor. Some clones in this sample may be carry-over from other donors' samples. Both conserved end residues are part of each CDR3.

TRBV27	TRBJ2-2	CASSFGGNTGELFF
TRBV5-1	TRBJ1-1	CASSLAPGQGAEAFF
TRBV19	TRBJ2-1	CASSTRDGDYLYNEQFF
TRBV6-5	TRBJ2-7	CASSYSPGSYEQYF
TRBV6-5	TRBJ2-3	CASSYTGITDTQYF
TRBV7-2	TRBJ2-7	CASSPQTGNEQYF
TRBV4-3	TRBJ2-2	CASSAEGESTGELFF
TRBV7-9	TRBJ1-1	CASSQQGNTEAFF
TRBV30	TRBJ2-1	CAWSSGGNEQFF
TRBV7-8	TRBJ1-5	CASSLAPRTGVYPQHF
TRBV11-3	TRBJ1-1	CASSSEGSSEAFF
TRBV2	TRBJ2-7	CASRPDGYEQYF
TRBV7-2	TRBJ1-5	CASSLTGNNQPQHF
TRBV7-2	TRBJ1-5	CASSTTGDSNQPQHF
TRBV25-1	TRBJ1-5	CASSDLGKEQPQHF
TRBV30	TRBJ1-1	CAWSPGQISSLTEAFF
TRBV6-5	TRBJ2-1	CASSRTSGSHEQFF
TRBV7-2	TRBJ1-2	CASSPPGYNYGYTF
TRBV5-4	TRBJ2-2	CASSLDESNTGELFF
TRBV14	TRBJ2-7	CASSQLNEQYF
TRBV7-2	TRBJ2-7	CASSSPGLAIHEQYF
TRBV27	TRBJ2-7	CASSLGLGIYEQYF
TRBV28	TRBJ2-1	CASSSIRIPDNEQFF
TRBV5-8	TRBJ1-1	CATLFPTEAFF
TRBV10-2	TRBJ2-3	CASKISSERTDTQYF
TRBV14	TRBJ2-2	CASSQANTGELFF
TRBV7-9	TRBJ2-2	CASSPRALNTGELFF
TRBV7-3	TRBJ2-7	CASSLQAGYYEQYF
TRBV7-2	TRBJ2-7	CASSLRGQGYEQYF
TRBV7-9	TRBJ1-2	CASSPGGATNYGYTF
TRBV30	TRBJ2-5	CAWSYGDVETQYF
TRBV5-6	TRBJ1-1	CASSRAAMNTEAFF
TRBV10-2	TRBJ2-7	CASSDLGYEQYF